This is a list of T cell receptor beta chains from one sample in a study of shared clonotypes between healthy human individuals. The method was immunoSEQ multiplex PCR; TCRdb's version includes in-frame clones alone and lacks a portion of them. The sample has roughly 650,000 clones, about 97% seen once. Sequencing was done on a sample of naive CD4+ T cells sorted from blood. The receptors were gathered from a woman aged 25 to 39 in good health. CDR3s include the opening cysteine and the closing phenylalanine or tryptophan. A D gene is named only where the DNA matches it firmly. Expanded clones get a size class; other rows say once, few or many, or leave the size out.

>TRBJ2-1|TRBV12-2|-|-
CASRFDRRDRGRYSYNEQFF
TGTGCAAGTCGCTTTGACCGCCGGGACCGCGGGAGGTATTCCTACAATGAGCAGTTCTTC
>TRBJ2-1|TRBV4-2|-|-
CASSQGSLYNEQFF
TGTGCCAGCAGCCAAGGCTCGCTGTACAATGAGCAGTTCTTC
>TRBJ2-7|TRBV2|-|-
CASTLGAQYEQYF
TGTGCCAGCACTTTGGGGGCGCAGTACGAGCAGTACTTC
>TRBJ1-3|TRBV5-6|-|-
CASSLDTFSGNTIYF
TGTGCCAGCAGCTTGGACACCTTCTCTGGAAACACCATATATTTT
>TRBJ2-7|TRBV12-1|-|-
CASSFRRLAGTYEQYF
TGTGCCAGCAGCTTTAGGCGGCTAGCGGGAACCTACGAGCAGTACTTC
>TRBJ2-2|TRBV5-1|TRBD2|-
CASSHTLAGEIDGELFF
TGCGCCAGCAGCCATACACTAGCGGGAGAGATAGACGGGGAGCTGTTTTTT
>TRBJ2-3|TRBV4-1|TRBD2|-
CASSQGLGTSGATDTQYF
TGCGCCAGCAGCCAAGGTCTCGGGACTAGCGGGGCCACAGATACGCAGTATTTT
>TRBJ2-6|TRBV5-4|-|-
CASRSPDSGANVLTF
TGTGCCAGCAGGTCTCCGGACTCTGGGGCCAACGTCCTGACTTTC
>TRBJ1-1|TRBV7-2|TRBD1|once
CASSFLGTGGPEAFF
TGTGCCAGCAGCTTTTTGGGTACAGGGGGCCCTGAAGCTTTCTTT
>TRBJ1-1|TRBV28|-|-
CASRPGRGTEAFF
TGTGCCAGCAGACCCGGGAGGGGCACTGAAGCTTTCTTT
>TRBJ1-5|TRBV9|TRBD1|-
CASSGDTGVDSNQPQHF
TGTGCCAGCAGCGGCGACACAGGGGTGGACAGCAATCAGCCCCAGCATTTT
>TRBJ1-5|TRBV27|TRBD1|few
CASSPRTGANQPQHF
TGTGCCAGCAGTCCCCGGACAGGGGCCAATCAGCCCCAGCATTTT
>TRBJ2-7|TRBV2|TRBD2|-
CASSYSGTEDF
TGTGCCAGCAGTTATAGCGGGACCGAGGACTTC
>TRBJ2-7|TRBV5-1|-|-
CASSPGDRAYEQYF
TGCGCCAGCAGCCCGGGGGACAGAGCCTACGAGCAGTACTTC
>TRBJ2-7|TRBV11-2|-|-
CASSPGTYSYEQYF
TGTGCCAGCAGCCCCGGGACATACTCCTACGAGCAGTACTTC
>TRBJ1-1|TRBV7-8|-|-
CASSRWTENTEAFF
TGTGCCAGCAGCCGATGGACAGAGAACACTGAAGCTTTCTTT
>TRBJ2-5|TRBV6-1|TRBD2|-
CASSDPSGQETQYF
TGTGCCAGCAGTGATCCTAGCGGGCAAGAGACCCAGTACTTC